This TCR beta chain appears in the sequencing data of a study of CXCR3-negative and CXCR3-positive naive CD8 T cells. Regarding the study as a whole: With surface CD5 comparable between naive subsets, TCR strength was estimated using properties derived from the TRB CDR3. Naive CXCR3-positive cells had TRB CDR3s more hydrophobic than those of CXCR3-negative naive cells. With respect to TRBV-TRBJ usage, naive CXCR3-negative and CXCR3-positive cells were similar; memory differed.

Researchers prepared the TRB cDNA libraries using 5' RACE with UMI labels. TCRdb re-called the 5' RACE reads, yielding one record per CDR3 amino acid sequence without DNA. The sample shows 120,000 to 150,000 distinct CDR3 sequences, and over 0.25% sits with its ten largest clones. Each CD8+ T cell subset was sorted in triplicate, a few hundred thousand cells each. CD45RO-CCR7+CD27+CD95- characterized naive CD8+ T cells. Comments on this clonotype: The antigen is unknown.

The clonotype was recovered from a human donor in good health. Some clones in this sample may be carry-over from other donors' samples. Sequenced: naive CXCR3+ CD8+ T cells from blood. Stated subset: CD45RO-CCR7+CD27+CD95- naive CD8+ T cells expressing CXCR3 (TNR3+).

CDR3 residues: CASSFGQTGGYEQYF. The chain combines TRBV7-2 with TRBJ2-7; lacking DNA, the TRBD1 call made by TCRdb goes unchecked. In germline, CDR1 is SGHTA, CDR2 FQGNSA. The CDR3 is 15 residues long.